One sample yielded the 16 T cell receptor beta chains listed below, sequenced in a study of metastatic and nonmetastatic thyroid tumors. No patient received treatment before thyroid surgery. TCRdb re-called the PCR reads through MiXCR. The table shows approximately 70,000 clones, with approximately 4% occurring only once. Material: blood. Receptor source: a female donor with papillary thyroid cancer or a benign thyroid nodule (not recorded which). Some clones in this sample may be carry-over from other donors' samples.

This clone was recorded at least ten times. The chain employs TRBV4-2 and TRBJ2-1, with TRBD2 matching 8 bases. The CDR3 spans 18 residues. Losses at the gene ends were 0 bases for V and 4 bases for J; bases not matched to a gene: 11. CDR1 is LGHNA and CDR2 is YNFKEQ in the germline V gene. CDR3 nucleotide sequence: TGTGCCAGCAGCCAAGAAGGTTCGGCGGGAGGAAAGTACAATGAGCAGTTCTTC. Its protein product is CASSQEGSAGGKYNEQFF.

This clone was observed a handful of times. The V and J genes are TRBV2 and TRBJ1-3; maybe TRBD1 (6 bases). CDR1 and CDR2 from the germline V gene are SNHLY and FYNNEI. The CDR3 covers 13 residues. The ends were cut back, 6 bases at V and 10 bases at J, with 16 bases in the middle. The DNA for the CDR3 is TGTGCCAGCAGCTCCCGAGGGGGTCAAACCATATATTTT. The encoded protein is CASSSRGGQTIYF.

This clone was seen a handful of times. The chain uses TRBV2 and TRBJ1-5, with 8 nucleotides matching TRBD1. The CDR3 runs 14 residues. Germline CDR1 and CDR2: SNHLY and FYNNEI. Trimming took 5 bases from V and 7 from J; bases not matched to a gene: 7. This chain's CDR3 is CASSNDRGGQPQHF. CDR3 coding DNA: TGTGCCAGCAGTAACGACAGGGGAGGACAGCCCCAGCATTTT.

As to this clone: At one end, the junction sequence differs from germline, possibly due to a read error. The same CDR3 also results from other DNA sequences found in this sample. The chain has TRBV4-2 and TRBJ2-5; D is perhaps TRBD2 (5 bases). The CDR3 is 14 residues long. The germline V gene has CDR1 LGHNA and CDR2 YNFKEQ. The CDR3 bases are TGTGCTAGCAGCCAAGTCGGGAAGTGGGAGACCCAGTACTTC. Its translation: CASSQVGKWETQYF.

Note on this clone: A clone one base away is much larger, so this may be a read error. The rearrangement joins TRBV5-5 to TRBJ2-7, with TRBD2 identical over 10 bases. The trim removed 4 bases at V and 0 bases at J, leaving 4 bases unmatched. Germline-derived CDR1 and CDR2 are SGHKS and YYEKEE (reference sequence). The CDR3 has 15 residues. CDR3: CASSARTSGSYEQYF. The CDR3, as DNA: TGTGCCAGCAGCGCTCGGACTAGCGGCTCCTACGAGCAGTACTTC.

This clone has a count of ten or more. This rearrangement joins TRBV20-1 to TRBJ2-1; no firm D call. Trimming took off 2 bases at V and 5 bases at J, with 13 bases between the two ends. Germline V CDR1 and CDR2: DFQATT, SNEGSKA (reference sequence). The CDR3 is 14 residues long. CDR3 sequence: CSARRSSNNNEQFF. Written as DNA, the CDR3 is TGCAGTGCTAGAAGATCCAGTAATAACAATGAGCAGTTCTTC.

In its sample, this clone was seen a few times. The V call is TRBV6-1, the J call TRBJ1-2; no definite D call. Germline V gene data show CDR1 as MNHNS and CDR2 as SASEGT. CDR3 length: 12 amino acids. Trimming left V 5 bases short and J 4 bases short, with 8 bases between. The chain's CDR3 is CASSPYIYGYTF. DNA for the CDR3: TGTGCCAGCAGTCCGTACATCTATGGCTACACCTTC.

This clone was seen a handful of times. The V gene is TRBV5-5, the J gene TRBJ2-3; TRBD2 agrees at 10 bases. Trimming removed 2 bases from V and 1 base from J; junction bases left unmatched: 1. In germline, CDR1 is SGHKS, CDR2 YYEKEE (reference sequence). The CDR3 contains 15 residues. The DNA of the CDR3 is TGTGCCAGCAGCTTCAGCGGGAGGGGCACAGATACGCAGTATTTT. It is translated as CASSFSGRGTDTQYF.

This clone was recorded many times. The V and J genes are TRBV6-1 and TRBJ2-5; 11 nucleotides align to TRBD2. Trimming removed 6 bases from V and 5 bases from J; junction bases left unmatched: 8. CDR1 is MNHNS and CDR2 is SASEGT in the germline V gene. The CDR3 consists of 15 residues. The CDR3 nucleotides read TGTGCCAGCAGCCGCACTAGCGGGAGTTCGGAGACCCAGTACTTC. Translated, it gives CASSRTSGSSETQYF.

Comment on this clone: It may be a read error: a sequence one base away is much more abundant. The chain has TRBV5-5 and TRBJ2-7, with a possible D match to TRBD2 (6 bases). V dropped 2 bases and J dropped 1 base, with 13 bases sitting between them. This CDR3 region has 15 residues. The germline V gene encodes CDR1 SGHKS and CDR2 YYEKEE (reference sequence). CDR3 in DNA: TGTGCCAGCAGCTTCTCCGGGACTCGATCCTACGAGCAGTACTTC. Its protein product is CASSFSGTRSYEQYF.

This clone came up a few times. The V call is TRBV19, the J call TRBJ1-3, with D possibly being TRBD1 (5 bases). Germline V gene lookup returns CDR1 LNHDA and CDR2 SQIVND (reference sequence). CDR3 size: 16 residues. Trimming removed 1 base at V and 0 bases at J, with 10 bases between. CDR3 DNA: TGTGCCAGTAGTATAGCAGCGACAGACTCTGGAAACACCATATATTTT. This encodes CASSIAATDSGNTIYF.

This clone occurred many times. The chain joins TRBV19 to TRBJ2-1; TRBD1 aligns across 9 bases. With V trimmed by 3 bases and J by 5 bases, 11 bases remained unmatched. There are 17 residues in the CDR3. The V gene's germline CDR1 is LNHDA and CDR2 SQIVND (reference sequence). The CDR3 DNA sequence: TGTGCCAGTAGTATTTTCGGGGACAGGGTAACACACAATGAGCAGTTCTTC. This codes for CASSIFGDRVTHNEQFF.

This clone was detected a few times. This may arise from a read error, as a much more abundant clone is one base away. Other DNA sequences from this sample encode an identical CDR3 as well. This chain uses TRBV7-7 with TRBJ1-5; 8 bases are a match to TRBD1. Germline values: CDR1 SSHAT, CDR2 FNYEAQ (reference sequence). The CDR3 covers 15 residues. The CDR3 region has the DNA TGTGCTAGCAGCTCATGGACAGGGAGGGTTCGACCCCAGCATTTT. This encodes CASSSWTGRVRPQHF.

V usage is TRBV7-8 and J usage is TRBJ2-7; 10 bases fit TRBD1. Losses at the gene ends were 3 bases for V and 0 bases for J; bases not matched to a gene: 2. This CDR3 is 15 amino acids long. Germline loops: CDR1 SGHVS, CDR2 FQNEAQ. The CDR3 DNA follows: TGTGCCAGCAGCTTTTGGGACAGGGGCTCCTACGAGCAGTACTTC. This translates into CASSFWDRGSYEQYF.

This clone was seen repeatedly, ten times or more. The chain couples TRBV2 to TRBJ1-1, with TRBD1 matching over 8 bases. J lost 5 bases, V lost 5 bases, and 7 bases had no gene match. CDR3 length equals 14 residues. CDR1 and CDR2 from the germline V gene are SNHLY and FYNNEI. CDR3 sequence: CASSLDRGGTEAFF. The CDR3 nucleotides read TGTGCCAGCAGTCTTGACAGGGGTGGTACTGAAGCTTTCTTT.

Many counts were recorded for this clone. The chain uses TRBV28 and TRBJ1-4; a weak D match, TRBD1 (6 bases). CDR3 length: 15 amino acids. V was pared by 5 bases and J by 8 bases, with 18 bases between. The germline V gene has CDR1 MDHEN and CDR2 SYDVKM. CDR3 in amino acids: CASSANQGHREKLFF. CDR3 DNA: TGTGCCAGCAGTGCAAACCAGGGACATCGGGAAAAACTGTTTTTT.